This T cell receptor beta chain is drawn from a study of human T cells and chemical hapten exposure. Study in general: The variation in per-sample TCR yields arose mainly from small differences in pooled library volumes.

CDR1 is MDHEN and CDR2 is SYDVKM in the germline V gene. V was clipped by 3 bases and J by 0 bases, with 15 bases between them. This CDR3 is 16 amino acids long. Points from the study as a whole: Unchanged with DPC sensitization were TCRs above 1 in 1000 frequency.

As the library was built, unique molecular identifiers were attached to individual cDNA molecules. In the source study's methods: There were a median of around 96,000 TCRs per sample, with a range from roughly 23,224 to 750,000. MiXCR was run by TCRdb on the RACE reads, yielding one entry per CDR3 protein. The V and J calls were determined by TCRdb, not by the authors. The repertoire includes tens of thousands of distinct CDR3 sequences, approximately 4.7% of them detected once, and roughly 1.6% sits in the top ten. This clonotype was counted many times. What it binds is unknown. The time point here: healthy volunteer bleed at 2 weeks. The template was total RNA from unfractionated whole blood.

The TCR sequence derives from a female donor in good health. Some clones in this sample may be carry-over from other donors' samples. The chain employs TRBV28 and TRBJ2-7; D possibly corresponds to TRBD1 (5 bases). Material: whole blood. The CDR3 DNA reads as TGTGCCAGCAGTTTTGGTATGGGCGACAGCTCCTACGAGCAGTACTTC. Residues: CASSFGMGDSSYEQYF.